The 20 T cell receptor beta chains listed next were all sequenced from one sample in a study of blood T cell repertoires in COVID-19. Data came from immunoSEQ multiplex PCR; TCRdb stores just in-frame clones and leaves some out. The table has some 78,000 clones, approximately 90% seen once. The sequencing input was peripheral blood. These receptors originate from a woman aged 80 or over with active or convalescent COVID-19.

The genes are TRBV4-3 and TRBJ2-1; 9 nucleotides match TRBD1. The CDR3 extends over 15 amino acids. Germline V gene lookup returns CDR1 LGHNA and CDR2 YSLEER. V was clipped by 0 bases and J by 15 bases; unmatched bases: 12. The CDR3 coding sequence is TGCGCCAGCAGCCAAGAGATAGGACAGGGGCGTCGATGGTTCTTC. As protein: CASSQEIGQGRRWFF.

This CDR3 reads CASNPRTGNTGELFF. The CDR3 DNA reads as TGTGCCAGCAATCCCCGGACTGGGAACACCGGGGAGCTGTTTTTT. The V call is TRBV2, the J call TRBJ2-2, with D perhaps TRBD2 (5 bases). The CDR3 length is 15 residues. Germline lookup yields CDR1 SNHLY and CDR2 FYNNEI. V dropped 7 bases and J dropped 1 base, with 13 bases sitting between them.

This clone was recorded a few times. The chain couples TRBV5-1 to TRBJ2-7; 11 nucleotides align to TRBD1. The trim removed 3 bases at V and 3 bases at J, leaving 8 bases unmatched. The CDR3 is 16 amino acids. Germline V gene data show CDR1 as SGHRS and CDR2 as YFSETQ. The CDR3: CASSSAGQGANYEQYF. CDR3 nucleotides: TGCGCCAGCAGCTCGGCTGGACAGGGGGCCAACTACGAGCAGTACTTC.

V and J are TRBV19 and TRBJ1-4; the D is unclear. This CDR3 has 13 amino acids. Looked up from germline, CDR1 is LNHDA and CDR2 is SQIVND (reference sequence). The germline V and J ends were trimmed by 7 bases and 4 bases, with 10 bases remaining between them. The CDR3 loop reads CASTRVINEKLFF. CDR3 in DNA: TGTGCCAGTACGAGGGTGATTAATGAAAAACTGTTTTTT. The full variable domain, with the rest looked up from reference TRBV19 and TRBJ1-4, is DGGITQSPKYLFRKEGQNVTLSCEQNLNHDAMYWYRQDPGQGLRLIYYSQIVNDFQKGDIAEGYSVSREKKESFPLTVTSAQKNPTAFYLCASTRVINEKLFFGSGTQLSVL.

The chain couples TRBV10-2 to TRBJ1-2, with D hard to call. Per germline, CDR1 WSHSY and CDR2 SAAADI. The CDR3 is 12 amino acids. The V gene lost 11 bases and the J gene lost 8 bases, with 18 bases spanning the gap. CDR3 residues: CAAMAGNGGYTF. CDR3 nucleotides: TGCGCCGCAATGGCGGGAAATGGCGGCTACACCTTC.

The genes are TRBV28 and TRBJ2-1, with 9 bases lining up with TRBD1. Germline V gene sequence: CDR1 MDHEN, CDR2 SYDVKM. The CDR3 is 15 amino acids. V was pared by 3 bases and J by 9 bases, with 9 bases of the junction left unmatched. Written as DNA, the CDR3 is TGTGCCAGCAGTTTCCCCGGGACAGGGCGGCCTGAGCAGTTCTTC. Protein product: CASSFPGTGRPEQFF.

This chain links TRBV6-2 or TRBV6-3 with TRBJ2-5; 11 bases line up with TRBD2. This CDR3 has 15 amino acids. CDR1 is MNHEY, CDR2 SVGEGT, per germline. V shed 5 bases and J 2 bases; nucleotides not matched to a gene: 4. The CDR3 region has the DNA TGTGCCAGCAGTGCCCGACTAGCGGGGCAAGAGACCCAGTACTTC. Its translation: CASSARLAGQETQYF.

The CDR3 DNA reads TGTGCCAGTAGTACTTCGGGACTAGCGGGGCAAGAGACCCAGTACTTC. Encoded protein: CASSTSGLAGQETQYF. The J gene is TRBJ2-5, the V gene TRBV19; 13 bases map to TRBD2. Trimming took 4 bases from V and 2 from J; bases not matched to a gene: 4. The CDR3 has 16 amino acids. Germline loops: CDR1 LNHDA, CDR2 SQIVND (reference sequence).

This chain links TRBV4-1 with TRBJ2-7; TRBD1 aligns across 10 bases. CDR1 is MGHRA, CDR2 YSYEKL, per germline. This CDR3 comprises 15 residues. The J segment lost 4 bases and the V segment lost 2 bases, leaving 5 bases of the junction unmatched. CDR3: CASSQPGQGKYEQYF. DNA for the CDR3: TGCGCCAGCAGCCAACCGGGACAGGGGAAATACGAGCAGTACTTC.

The J gene is TRBJ1-6, the V gene TRBV6-5; 7 nucleotides agree with TRBD1. The CDR3 is 16 amino acids. With V trimmed by 0 bases and J by 9 bases, 8 bases remained unmatched. Per the germline V gene, CDR1 is MNHEY and CDR2 is SVGAGI. The CDR3 loop reads CASSYSGQYFGSPLHF. In nucleotides, the CDR3 is TGTGCCAGCAGTTACTCGGGACAGTATTTCGGTTCACCCCTCCACTTT.

The chain recombines TRBV7-3 with TRBJ2-5, with a weak D call TRBD1 (5 bases). The CDR3 is 13 residues long. The V gene's germline CDR1 is SGHTA and CDR2 FQGTGA. V was shortened by 5 bases and J by 5 bases, with 12 bases between the two germline ends. The CDR3 is CASSPSKGETQYF. The CDR3 DNA reads as TGTGCCAGCAGCCCGTCCAAGGGGGAGACCCAGTACTTC.

The chain couples TRBV18 to TRBJ2-7; TRBD2 matches 11 bases. This CDR3 comprises 15 residues. With 3 bases clipped from V and 3 bases from J, the junction kept 4 bases outside the gene matches. CDR1 is KGHSH, CDR2 LQKENI, per germline. CDR3 sequence (DNA): TGTGCCAGCTCACCGGGACTAGCGGAGCTCTACGAGCAGTACTTC. Protein: CASSPGLAELYEQYF. Based on the CDR3 plus reference TRBV18 and TRBJ2-7, the full variable domain is NAGVMQNPRHLVRRRGQEARLRCSPMKGHSHVYWYRQLPEEGLKFMVYLQKENIIDESGMPKERFSAEFPKEGPSILRIQQVVRGDSAAYFCASSPGLAELYEQYFGPGTRLTVT.

This clone was counted once. The chain carries TRBV4-2 and TRBJ2-7; a weak D match, TRBD2 (6 bases). Germline V gene sequence: CDR1 LGHNA, CDR2 YNFKEQ. V was pared by 0 bases and J by 9 bases, with 12 bases between. CDR3 size: 13 residues. The CDR3 nucleotides are TGTGCCAGCAGCCAAGACGGGGGATGGGGGCAGTACTTC. This translates into CASSQDGGWGQYF.

V is TRBV5-1 and J is TRBJ2-7; possibly TRBD1 for D (5 bases). The CDR3 has 13 residues. With 4 bases removed from V and 2 bases from J, the gap between germline ends came to 10 bases. Germline values: CDR1 SGHRS, CDR2 YFSETQ. DNA for the CDR3: TGCGCCAGCAGCCTGGAACAGGCCTACGAGCAGTACTTC. Translating gives CASSLEQAYEQYF.

The chain recombines TRBV28 with TRBJ1-1, with D perhaps TRBD1 (5 bases). CDR3 length: 17 amino acids. The germline CDR1 and CDR2 sequences are MDHEN and SYDVKM. Trimming pared 3 bases from V and 0 bases from J, leaving 17 bases between. The CDR3 is CASSFGGGRYMNTEAFF. DNA of the CDR3: TGTGCCAGCAGTTTCGGGGGTGGCAGGTACATGAACACTGAAGCTTTCTTT. The whole variable domain, remainder taken from reference TRBV28 and TRBJ1-1, is DVKVTQSSRYLVKRTGEKVFLECVQDMDHENMFWYRQDPGLGLRLIYFSYDVKMKEKGDIPEGYSVSREKKERFSLILESASTNQTSMYLCASSFGGGRYMNTEAFFGQGTRLTVV.

The chain has TRBV3-1 (or the pseudogene TRBV3-2) and TRBJ2-7; 7 bases match TRBD1. This CDR3 is 13 amino acids long. Germline V CDR1 and CDR2: LGHDT, YNNKEL (reference sequence). After removal of 4 bases from V and 11 bases from J, the junction contained 11 bases not matched to a gene. The CDR3, as DNA: TGTGCCAGCAGCCCTAGGACAGGCGAGGGGAAGTACTTC. Translated, it gives CASSPRTGEGKYF.

The V gene is TRBV12-2, the J gene TRBJ2-2; TRBD2, as called in the table, went unchecked against the DNA. TRBV12-2 is classified as a pseudogene. This CDR3 contains 16 residues. DNA of the CDR3: TGTGCAAGTCCACCGCCGGGACTAGCGGTAACCGGGGAGCTGTTTTTT. This codes for CASPPPGLAVTGELFF.

The V gene is TRBV4-3, the J gene TRBJ2-3, with a possible D match to TRBD1 (5 bases). Trimming pared 4 bases from V and 2 bases from J, leaving 16 bases between. The CDR3 runs to 16 residues. Germline values: CDR1 LGHNA, CDR2 YSLEER. In nucleotides, the CDR3 is TGCGCCAGCAGCCCCGCCGTGGTGGGGCTCACAGATACGCAGTATTTT. As protein: CASSPAVVGLTDTQYF.

V and J are TRBV9 and TRBJ2-3; 7 bases are shared with TRBD2. The J segment lost 1 base and the V segment lost 0 bases, leaving 2 bases of the junction unmatched. There are 15 residues in the CDR3. The germline V gene has CDR1 SGDLS and CDR2 YYNGEE. CDR3 in DNA: TGTGCCAGCAGCGTAGGTCTAGCGGGCACAGATACGCAGTATTTT. It yields the protein CASSVGLAGTDTQYF.

The chain carries TRBV6-5 and TRBJ2-2; TRBD1 matches 7 bases. The CDR3 contains 16 residues. The germline V gene encodes CDR1 MNHEY and CDR2 SVGAGI. V lost 0 bases and J lost 4; bases outside the gene matches: 5. As DNA, the CDR3 is TGTGCCAGCAGTTACTCACGGACAGGAGGCACCGGGGAGCTGTTTTTT. This gives the protein CASSYSRTGGTGELFF.